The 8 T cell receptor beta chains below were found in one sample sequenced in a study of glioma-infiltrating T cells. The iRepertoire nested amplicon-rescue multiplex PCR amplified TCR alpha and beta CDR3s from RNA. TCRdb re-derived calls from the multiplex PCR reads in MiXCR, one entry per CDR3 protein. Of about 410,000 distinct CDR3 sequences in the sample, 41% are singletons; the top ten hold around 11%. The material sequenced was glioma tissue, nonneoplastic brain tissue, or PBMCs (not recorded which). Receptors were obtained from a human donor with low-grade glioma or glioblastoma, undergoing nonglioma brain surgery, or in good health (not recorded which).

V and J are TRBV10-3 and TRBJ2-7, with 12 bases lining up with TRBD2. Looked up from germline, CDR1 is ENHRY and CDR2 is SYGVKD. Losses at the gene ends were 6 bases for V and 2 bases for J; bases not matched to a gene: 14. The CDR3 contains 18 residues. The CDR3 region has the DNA TGTGCCATCAGCCCGGGACAACAACGGACTAGCGGGGCCTACGAGCAGTACTTC. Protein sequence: CAISPGQQRTSGAYEQYF.

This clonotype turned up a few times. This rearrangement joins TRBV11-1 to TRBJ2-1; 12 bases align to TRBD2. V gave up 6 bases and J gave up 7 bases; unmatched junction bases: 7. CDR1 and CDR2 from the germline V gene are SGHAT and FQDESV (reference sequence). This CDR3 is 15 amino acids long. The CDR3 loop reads CASRTRLAGANEQFF. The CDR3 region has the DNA TGTGCCAGCAGGACGAGACTAGCGGGAGCAAATGAGCAGTTCTTC.

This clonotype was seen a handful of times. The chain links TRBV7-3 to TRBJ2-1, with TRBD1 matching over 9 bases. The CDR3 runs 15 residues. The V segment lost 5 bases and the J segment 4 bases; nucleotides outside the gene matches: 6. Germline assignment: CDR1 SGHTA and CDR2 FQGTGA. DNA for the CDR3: TGTGCCAGCAGCCAGACAGGGGGGAAATACAATGAGCAGTTCTTC. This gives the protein CASSQTGGKYNEQFF.

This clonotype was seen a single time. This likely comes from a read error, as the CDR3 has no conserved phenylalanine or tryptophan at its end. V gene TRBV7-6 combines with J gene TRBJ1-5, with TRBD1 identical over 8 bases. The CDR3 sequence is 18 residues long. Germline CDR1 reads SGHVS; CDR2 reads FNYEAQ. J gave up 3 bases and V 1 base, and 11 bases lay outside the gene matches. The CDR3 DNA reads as TGTGCCAGCAGCTTAGTGTCGACAGGGGATGGGATCAATCAGCCCCAGCATTCT. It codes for CASSLVSTGDGINQPQHS.

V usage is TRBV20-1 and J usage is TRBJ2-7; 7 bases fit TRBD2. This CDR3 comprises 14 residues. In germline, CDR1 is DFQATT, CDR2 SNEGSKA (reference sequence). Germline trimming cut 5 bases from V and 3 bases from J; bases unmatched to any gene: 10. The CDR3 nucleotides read TGCAGTGCTCTCGCGAGCGGGATGCGCTACGAGCAGTACTTC. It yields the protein CSALASGMRYEQYF.

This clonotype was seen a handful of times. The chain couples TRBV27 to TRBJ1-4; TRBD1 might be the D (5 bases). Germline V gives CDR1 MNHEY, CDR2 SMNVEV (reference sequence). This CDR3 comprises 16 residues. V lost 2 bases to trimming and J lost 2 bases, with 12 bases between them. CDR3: CASSLKGGATNEKLFF. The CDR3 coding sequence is TGTGCCAGCAGTTTAAAGGGCGGGGCGACTAATGAAAAACTGTTTTTT.

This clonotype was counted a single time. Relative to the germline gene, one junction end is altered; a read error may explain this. CDR3 coding DNA: TGTGCAAGCATGATCACCTCAGCGGGAGTCACAGATACGCAGTATTTT. It yields the protein CASMITSAGVTDTQYF. This chain joins TRBV6-2 or TRBV6-3 and TRBJ2-3, with TRBD2 identical over 8 bases. The CDR3 contains 16 residues. Germline CDR1 and CDR2: MNHEY and SVGEGT.

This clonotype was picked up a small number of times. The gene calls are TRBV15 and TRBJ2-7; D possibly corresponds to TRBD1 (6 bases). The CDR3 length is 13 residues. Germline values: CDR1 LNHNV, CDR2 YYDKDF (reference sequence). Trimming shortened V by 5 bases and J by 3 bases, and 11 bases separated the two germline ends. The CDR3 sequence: CATSGGRGYEQYF. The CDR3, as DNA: TGTGCCACCAGCGGGGGCAGGGGCTACGAGCAGTACTTC. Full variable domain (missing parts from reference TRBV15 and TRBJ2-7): DAMVIQNPRYQVTQFGKPVTLSCSQTLNHNVMYWYQQKSSQAPKLLFHYYDKDFNNEADTPDNFQSRRPNTSFCFLDIRSPGLGDTAMYLCATSGGRGYEQYFGPGTRLTVT.